Sequencing of this T cell receptor beta chain was carried out in a study of blood T cell repertoires in COVID-19. Study summary: Samples taken during acute and convalescent COVID-19 were collected in the United States, Italy and Spain. Nucleic acid was either cDNA or gDNA, and it came from T cells, B-cell-depleted T cells, or PBMCs.

The CDR3 extends over 15 amino acids. Germline assignment: CDR1 SGHKS and CDR2 YYEKEE (reference sequence). V was cut by 1 base and J by 4 bases, with 11 bases left in between. In the study's own analysis: Cell counts per sample came from amplifying reference gene primers. The repertoire was sequenced with immunoSEQ multiplex PCR; TCRdb's copy has only in-frame clones and lacks some. The V and J calls and clone size are taken from that table; D and trimming were inferred from the DNA. The sample has more than 200,000 clones, about nine tenths seen once; the top ten hold less than 2%. This TCR came from a man between 65 and 79 years old with acute or convalescent COVID-19. The sequenced sample was peripheral blood. The gene calls are TRBV5-5 and TRBJ2-2; weak D call: TRBD1 (5 bases). CDR3 region: CASSLPGIGTGELFF. As DNA, the CDR3 is TGTGCCAGCAGCTTGCCAGGGATTGGCACCGGGGAGCTGTTTTTT.